This T cell receptor beta chain was sequenced for a study of PD-1 blockade in mismatch repair-deficient tumors. This CDR3 region has 14 residues. J lost 7 bases, V lost 3 bases, and 7 bases had no gene match. The germline V gene encodes CDR1 MNHEY and CDR2 SMNVEV (reference sequence). TCRdb's copy holds only in-frame clones and misses some; the assay was immunoSEQ multiplex PCR. The repertoire holds 56,000 or so clones, with 81% as singletons. This rearrangement joins TRBV27 to TRBJ2-3; TRBD2 matches at 7 bases. The sequence came from an adult with mismatch repair-deficient cancer. The sample was peripheral blood, taken less than 21 weeks after starting pembrolizumab. CDR3 sequence: CASSFGTNTYTQYF. The CDR3 coding sequence is TGTGCCAGCAGTTTCGGGACTAATACCTATACGCAGTATTTT.